A single sample gave rise to the 12 T cell receptor beta chains below, sequenced in a study of cytomegalovirus exposure and HLA in healthy donors. Both 60 Vbeta primers and 13 Jbeta primers went into the PCR. Sequencing was performed with immunoSEQ multiplex PCR; in TCRdb, only in-frame clones are kept and a portion is missing. This table lists approximately 100,000 clones. Material: PBMCs. These receptors came from a man between 50 and 59 years old in good health and CMV-seropositive.

The rearrangement joins TRBV9 to TRBJ2-3, with TRBD1 matching 7 bases. The V segment lost 4 bases and the J segment 5 bases; nucleotides outside the gene matches: 10. CDR1 and CDR2 (germline): SGDLS, YYNGEE. The CDR3 runs 15 residues. In DNA form, the CDR3 reads TGTGCCAGCAGCCGAACAGGGGCTGAGTTAGATACGCAGTATTTT. It encodes CASSRTGAELDTQYF.

V is TRBV27 and J is TRBJ1-5; unclear D gene. The CDR3 totals 12 residues. Trimming left V 4 bases short and J 3 bases short, with 4 bases between. Germline V gives CDR1 MNHEY, CDR2 SMNVEV (reference sequence). The CDR3 sequence: CASSSLNQPQHF. DNA of the CDR3: TGTGCCAGCAGTTCCCTCAATCAGCCCCAGCATTTT.

The chain combines TRBV6-1 with TRBJ1-1, with a tentative D call TRBD1 (5 bases). The CDR3 loop spans 13 amino acids. V lost 10 bases and J 6 bases, leaving 18 bases between the germline ends. Germline loops: CDR1 MNHNS, CDR2 SASEGT. The CDR3 coding sequence is TGTGCCACCAACTGGCAGGGATTCGCTGAAGCTTTCTTT. Encoded protein: CATNWQGFAEAFF.

The CDR3 reads CASSVTARLNYGYTF. Written as DNA, the CDR3 is TGTGCCAGCAGCGTTACGGCCAGACTTAACTATGGCTACACCTTC. The chain has TRBV9 and TRBJ1-2; D not resolved. CDR1 and CDR2 (germline): SGDLS, YYNGEE. Trimming took 2 bases from V and 1 from J, leaving 12 bases between them. The CDR3 has 15 amino acids.

V gene TRBV12-5 combines with J gene TRBJ2-5; D might be TRBD2 (5 bases). Trimming cost V 0 bases and J 5 bases, with 16 bases left between them. CDR1 and CDR2 from the germline V gene are LGHNT and FRNRAP. This CDR3 spans 16 amino acids. The DNA for the CDR3 is TGTGCTAGTGGTTTGGTACTTGGTAACAGCGGTGAGACCCAGTACTTC. Protein sequence: CASGLVLGNSGETQYF. Full variable domain (outside the CDR3, taken from reference TRBV12-5 and TRBJ2-5): DARVTQTPRHKVTEMGQEVTMRCQPILGHNTVFWYRQTMMQGLELLAYFRNRAPLDDSGMPKDRFSAEMPDATLATLKIQPSEPRDSAVYFCASGLVLGNSGETQYFGPGTRLLVL.

The chain has TRBV29-1 and TRBJ2-5; the D is unclear. CDR1 and CDR2 from the germline V gene are SQVTM and ANQGSEA. Trimming removed 3 bases from V and 3 bases from J, with 11 bases in between. There are 13 residues in the CDR3. CDR3: CSVDLRQEETQYF. CDR3 bases: TGCAGCGTTGATCTTCGGCAGGAAGAGACCCAGTACTTC.

As concerns this clone: The junction does not match germline at one end; this may be a read error. The chain couples TRBV7-7 to TRBJ2-5; 8 bases map to TRBD2. CDR1 and CDR2 (germline): SSHAT, FNYEAQ (reference sequence). This CDR3 is 14 amino acids long. CDR3 in DNA: TGTGCTAGCAGCCCCGGGACTAGAAAAGAGACCCAGTACTTC. Its protein is CASSPGTRKETQYF.

This chain uses TRBV7-9 with TRBJ2-7; TRBD2 aligns across 9 bases. CDR3 length equals 13 residues. The germline V gene encodes CDR1 SEHNR and CDR2 FQNEAQ (reference sequence). CDR3 in DNA: TGCGTTGGGCAGACTAGCGGAACCTACGAGCAGTACGTC. As protein: CVGQTSGTYEQYV.

The V gene is TRBV19, the J gene TRBJ1-1; D remains unclear. The germline V and J ends were trimmed by 3 bases and 7 bases, with 6 bases remaining between them. The CDR3 extends over 11 amino acids. The V gene's germline CDR1 is LNHDA and CDR2 SQIVND (reference sequence). DNA for the CDR3: TGTGCCAGTAGTATGGGGAGTGAAGCTTTCTTT. Its translation: CASSMGSEAFF. Together with reference TRBV19 and TRBJ1-1, the CDR3 gives the full variable domain: DGGITQSPKYLFRKEGQNVTLSCEQNLNHDAMYWYRQDPGQGLRLIYYSQIVNDFQKGDIAEGYSVSREKKESFPLTVTSAQKNPTAFYLCASSMGSEAFFGQGTRLTVV.

The chain is built from TRBV11-3 and TRBJ2-7; D perhaps matches TRBD1 (5 bases). V dropped 0 bases and J dropped 3 bases, with 12 bases sitting between them. Germline V gene data show CDR1 as SGHNT and CDR2 as YENEEA. The CDR3 consists of 15 residues. The chain's CDR3 is CASSLEPRTNYEQYF. In DNA, the CDR3 is TGTGCCAGCAGCTTAGAGCCCCGGACAAACTACGAGCAGTACTTC.

The chain employs TRBV7-8 and TRBJ1-3; 7 positions agree with TRBD1. The CDR3 covers 14 residues. V trimming: 6 bases; J trimming: 2 bases; junction bases outside the gene matches: 4. Germline lookup yields CDR1 SGHVS and CDR2 FQNEAQ. The CDR3 protein is CASRRGPTGNTIYF. CDR3 nucleotides: TGTGCCAGCAGGAGGGGGCCTACTGGAAACACCATATATTTT.

The CDR3 DNA sequence: TGCGCCAGCAGCTTGGAGGCACGACGGGAAGAGACCCAGTACTTC. As protein: CASSLEARREETQYF. The chain recombines TRBV5-1 with TRBJ2-5, with unresolved D. The length of the CDR3 is 15 residues. CDR1 SGHRS and CDR2 YFSETQ come from the germline V gene. V was pared by 0 bases and J by 3 bases, with 12 bases between.